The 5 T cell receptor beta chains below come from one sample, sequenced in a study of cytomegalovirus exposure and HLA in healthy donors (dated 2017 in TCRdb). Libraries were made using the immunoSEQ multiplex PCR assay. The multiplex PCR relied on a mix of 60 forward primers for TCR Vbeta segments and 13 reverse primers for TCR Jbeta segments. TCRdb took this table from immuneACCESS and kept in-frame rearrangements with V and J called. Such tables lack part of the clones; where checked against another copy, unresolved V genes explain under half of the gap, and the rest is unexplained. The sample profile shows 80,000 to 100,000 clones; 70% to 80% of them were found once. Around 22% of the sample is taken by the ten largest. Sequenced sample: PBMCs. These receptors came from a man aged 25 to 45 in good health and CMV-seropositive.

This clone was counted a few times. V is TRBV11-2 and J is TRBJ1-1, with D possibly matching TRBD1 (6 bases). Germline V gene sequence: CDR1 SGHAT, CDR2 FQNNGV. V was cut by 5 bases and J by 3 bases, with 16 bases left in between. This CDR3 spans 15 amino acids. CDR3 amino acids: CASSPAGATDTEAFF. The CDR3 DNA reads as TGTGCCAGCAGCCCGGCAGGGGCAACAGACACTGAAGCTTTCTTT.

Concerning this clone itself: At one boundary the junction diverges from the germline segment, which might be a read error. The DNA for the CDR3 is TGTGCCAGCAGTGAACAGGGGACTAATTATGGCTACACCTTC. As protein: CASSEQGTNYGYTF. The genes are TRBV2 and TRBJ1-2; D perhaps matches TRBD1 (6 bases). Germline V gives CDR1 SNHLY, CDR2 FYNNEI. The CDR3 has 14 amino acids.

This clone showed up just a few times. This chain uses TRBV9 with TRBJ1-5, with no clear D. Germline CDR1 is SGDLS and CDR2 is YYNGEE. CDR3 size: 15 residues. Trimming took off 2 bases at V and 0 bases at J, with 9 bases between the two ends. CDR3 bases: TGTGCCAGCAGCGTTGGAGATTATAGCAATCAGCCCCAGCATTTT. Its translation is CASSVGDYSNQPQHF.

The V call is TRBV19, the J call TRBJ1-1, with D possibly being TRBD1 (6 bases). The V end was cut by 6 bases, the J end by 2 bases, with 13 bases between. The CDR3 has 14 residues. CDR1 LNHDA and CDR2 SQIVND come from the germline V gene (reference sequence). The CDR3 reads CASRPLTGNTEAFF. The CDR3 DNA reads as TGTGCCAGTAGACCACTGACAGGCAACACTGAAGCTTTCTTT.

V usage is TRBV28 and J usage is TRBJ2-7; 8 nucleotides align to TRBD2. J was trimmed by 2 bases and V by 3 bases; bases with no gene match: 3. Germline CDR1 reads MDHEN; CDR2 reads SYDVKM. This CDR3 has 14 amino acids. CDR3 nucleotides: TGTGCCAGCAGTTTGGGCGGGAGGACCTACGAGCAGTACTTC. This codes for CASSLGGRTYEQYF.